This TCR beta chain was retrieved from a study of T-cell memory formation after mild COVID-19. Findings and limits, study-wide: Certain responding clones were present in pre-infection memory, suggesting participation of cross-reactive memory. Contracting clones, day 15 to 85, had balanced CD4/CD8, and later expanders favored CD4+.

Concerning this clonotype itself: Its specificity is not known.

TCR alpha and TCR beta cDNA libraries carrying sample barcodes and UMIs came from 5'RACE with constant-segment primers. A single record per CDR3 protein comes from TCRdb applying MiXCR to the 5' RACE reads. The sample lists approximately 300,000 distinct CDR3 sequences, roughly 15% occurring once. This TCR was sampled from a man between 18 and 35 years old who had mild COVID-19 (a few samples of this study predate the infection). Cell type and time point are not known. Sequenced material: PBMCs or a T cell subset sorted from them (not recorded which).

CDR3 sequence: CSARADTTGAPLHF. The CDR3, as DNA: TGCAGTGCTAGAGCCGACACTACCGGGGCACCCCTCCACTTT. The rearrangement joins TRBV20-1 to TRBJ1-6; D gene uncertain. The CDR3 has 14 residues. Per the germline V gene, CDR1 is DFQATT and CDR2 is SNEGSKA (reference sequence). The V and J ends lost 1 base and 11 bases respectively, with 15 bases between them.